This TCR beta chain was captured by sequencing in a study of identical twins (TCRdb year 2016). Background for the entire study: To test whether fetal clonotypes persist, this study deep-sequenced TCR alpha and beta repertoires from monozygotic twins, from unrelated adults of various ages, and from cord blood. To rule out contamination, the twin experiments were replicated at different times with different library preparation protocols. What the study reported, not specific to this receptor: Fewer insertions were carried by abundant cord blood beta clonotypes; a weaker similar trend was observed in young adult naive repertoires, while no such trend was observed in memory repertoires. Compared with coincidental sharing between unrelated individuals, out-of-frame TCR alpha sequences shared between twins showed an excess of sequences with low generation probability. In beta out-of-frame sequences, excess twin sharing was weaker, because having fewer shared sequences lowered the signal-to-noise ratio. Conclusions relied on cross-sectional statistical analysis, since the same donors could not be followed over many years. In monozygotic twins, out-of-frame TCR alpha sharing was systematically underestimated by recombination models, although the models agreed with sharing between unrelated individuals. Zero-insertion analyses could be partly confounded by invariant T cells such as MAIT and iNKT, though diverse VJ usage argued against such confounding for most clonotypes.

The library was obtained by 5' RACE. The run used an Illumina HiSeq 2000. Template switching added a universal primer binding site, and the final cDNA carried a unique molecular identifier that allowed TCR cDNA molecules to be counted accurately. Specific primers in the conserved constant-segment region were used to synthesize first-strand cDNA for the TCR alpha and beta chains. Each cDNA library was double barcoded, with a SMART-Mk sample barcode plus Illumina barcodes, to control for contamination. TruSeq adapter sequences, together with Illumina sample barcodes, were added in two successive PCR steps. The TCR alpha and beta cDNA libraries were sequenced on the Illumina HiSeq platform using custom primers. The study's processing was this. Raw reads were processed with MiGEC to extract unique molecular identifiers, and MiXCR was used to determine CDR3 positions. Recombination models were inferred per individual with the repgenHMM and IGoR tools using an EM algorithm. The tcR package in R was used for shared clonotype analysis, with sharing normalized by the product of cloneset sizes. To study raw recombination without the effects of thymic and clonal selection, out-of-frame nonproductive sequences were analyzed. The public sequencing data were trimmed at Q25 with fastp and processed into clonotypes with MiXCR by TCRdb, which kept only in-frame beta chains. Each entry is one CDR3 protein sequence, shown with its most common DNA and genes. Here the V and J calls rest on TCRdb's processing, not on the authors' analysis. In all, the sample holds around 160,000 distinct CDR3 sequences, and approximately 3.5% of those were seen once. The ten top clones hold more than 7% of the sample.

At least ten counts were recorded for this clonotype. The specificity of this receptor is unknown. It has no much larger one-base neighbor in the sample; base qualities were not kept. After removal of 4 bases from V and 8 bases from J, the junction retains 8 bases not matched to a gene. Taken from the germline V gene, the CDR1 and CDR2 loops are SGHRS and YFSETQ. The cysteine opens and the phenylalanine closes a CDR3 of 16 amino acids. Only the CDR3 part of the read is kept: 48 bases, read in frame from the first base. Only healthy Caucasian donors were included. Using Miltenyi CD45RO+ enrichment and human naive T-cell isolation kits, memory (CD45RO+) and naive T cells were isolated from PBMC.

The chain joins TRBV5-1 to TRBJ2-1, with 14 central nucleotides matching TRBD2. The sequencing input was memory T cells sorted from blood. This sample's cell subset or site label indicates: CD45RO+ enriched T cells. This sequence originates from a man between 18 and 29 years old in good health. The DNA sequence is TGCGCCAGCAGCGGGAGGACTAGCGGGAGGCGGGATGAGCAGTTCTTC. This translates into CASSGRTSGRRDEQFF.